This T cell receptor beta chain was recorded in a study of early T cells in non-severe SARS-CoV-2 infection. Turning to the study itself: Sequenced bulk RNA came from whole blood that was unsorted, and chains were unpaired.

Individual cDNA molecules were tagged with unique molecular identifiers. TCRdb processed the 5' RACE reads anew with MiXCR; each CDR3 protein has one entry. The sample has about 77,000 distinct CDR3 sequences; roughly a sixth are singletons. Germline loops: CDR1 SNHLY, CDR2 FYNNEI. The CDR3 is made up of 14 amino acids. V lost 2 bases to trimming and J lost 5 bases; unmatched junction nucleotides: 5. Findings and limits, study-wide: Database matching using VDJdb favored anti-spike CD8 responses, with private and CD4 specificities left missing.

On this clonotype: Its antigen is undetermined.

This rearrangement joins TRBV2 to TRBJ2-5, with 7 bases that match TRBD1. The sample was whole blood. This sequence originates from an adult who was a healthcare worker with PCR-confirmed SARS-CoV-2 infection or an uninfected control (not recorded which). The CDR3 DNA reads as TGTGCCAGCAGTGAACAGGGGGATTTCGAGACCCAGTACTTC. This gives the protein CASSEQGDFETQYF.